Listed here are 12 T cell receptor beta chains from one sample, sequenced in a study of T-cell memory formation after mild COVID-19 listed by TCRdb under 2021. Library construction relied on 5' RACE. Sequenced using an Illumina NovaSeq 6000. TCRdb trimmed the raw reads at Q25, called clones with MiXCR and kept productive beta chains. Records with the same CDR3 protein are collapsed into one entry carrying the most frequent genes and DNA. The sample has around 300,000 distinct CDR3 sequences on record, approximately 14% of them singletons. In total, the top ten clones hold 20% to 25% of the sample. The sample taken for sequencing was PBMCs or a T cell subset sorted from them (not recorded which). Receptor source: a man between 18 and 35 years old who had mild COVID-19 (a few samples of this study predate the infection). The sample titles of this study are shuffled in the database, so cell type and time point are left out; the donor was told from shared clones.

The V call is TRBV7-2, the J call TRBJ1-2, with 7 bases matching TRBD1. Trimming took 4 bases from V and 4 from J; bases not matched to a gene: 3. Germline CDR1 reads SGHTA; CDR2 reads FQGNSA. The CDR3 covers 13 residues. CDR3: CASSSGQFYGYTF. In DNA, the CDR3 is TGTGCCAGCAGCTCGGGACAGTTCTATGGCTACACCTTC.

This clonotype was seen a few times. This chain uses TRBV7-2 with TRBJ2-1; D unresolved. CDR3 size: 13 residues. In germline, CDR1 is SGHTA, CDR2 FQGNSA. V was cut by 0 bases and J by 12 bases, with 12 bases left in between. This CDR3 is CASSLASDRGQFF. CDR3 DNA sequence: TGTGCCAGCAGCTTAGCGTCAGACCGCGGGCAGTTCTTC.

The rearrangement uses TRBV4-1 and TRBJ2-3, with D possibly being TRBD1 (7 bases). Trimming removed 0 bases at V and 10 bases at J, with 17 bases between. The germline CDR1 and CDR2 sequences are MGHRA and YSYEKL. The CDR3 loop spans 15 amino acids. CDR3 DNA: TGCGCCAGCAGCCAAGAGCGGCGGGGCAGGGGGGCGCAGTATTTT. It encodes CASSQERRGRGAQYF.

This clonotype was observed at least ten times. This chain joins TRBV5-1 and TRBJ2-1; TRBD2 might be the D (5 bases). Germline lookup yields CDR1 SGHRS and CDR2 YFSETQ. V was pared by 2 bases and J by 7 bases, with 10 bases between. This CDR3 has 13 amino acids. CDR3 residues: CASSFGIGNEQFF. CDR3 nucleotide sequence: TGCGCCAGCAGCTTCGGGATCGGTAATGAGCAGTTCTTC.

This clonotype was observed a few times. The chain links TRBV9 to TRBJ1-1; TRBD1 matches at 9 bases. CDR1 and CDR2 (germline): SGDLS, YYNGEE. This CDR3 spans 15 amino acids. J lost 3 bases, V lost 4 bases, and 7 bases had no gene match. CDR3 coding DNA: TGTGCCAGCAGCAACCCGGGACAGGGTTACACTGAAGCTTTCTTT. Its translation: CASSNPGQGYTEAFF.

The CDR3 is CASSWRGEETQYF. CDR3 DNA sequence: TGTGCCAGCAGCTGGCGGGGGGAAGAGACCCAGTACTTC. J is TRBJ2-5 and V is TRBV7-9; 8 bases align to TRBD2. V was pared by 4 bases and J by 3 bases, with 1 base of the junction left unmatched. Germline V gives CDR1 SEHNR, CDR2 FQNEAQ (reference sequence). This CDR3 is 13 amino acids long.

This clonotype was picked up one time. The genes are TRBV7-2 and TRBJ2-5; no firm D call. CDR1 SGHTA and CDR2 FQGNSA come from the germline V gene. The germline V and J ends were trimmed by 4 bases and 9 bases, with 3 bases remaining between them. The CDR3 extends over 9 amino acids. The CDR3 sequence: CASSWAQYF. For the CDR3, the DNA is TGTGCCAGCAGCTGGGCCCAGTACTTC.

This chain joins TRBV3-1 and TRBJ1-1; tentative D call: TRBD1 (6 bases). Germline V gene sequence: CDR1 LGHDT, CDR2 YNNKEL (reference sequence). V was trimmed by 5 bases and J by 11 bases, leaving 21 bases between them. The CDR3 runs 14 residues. The CDR3: CASSFRTAEKGAFF. CDR3 coding DNA: TGTGCCAGCAGCTTCCGGACAGCGGAAAAGGGGGCTTTCTTT.

In DNA form, the CDR3 reads TGTGCCAGCAGCCTCACAGGGGTCGGGCAGCCCCAGCATTTT. Translating it yields CASSLTGVGQPQHF. V usage is TRBV3-1 and J usage is TRBJ1-5; 7 nucleotides align to TRBD1. With V trimmed by 4 bases and J by 7 bases, 7 bases remained unmatched. The germline V gene has CDR1 LGHDT and CDR2 YNNKEL (reference sequence). The CDR3 contains 14 residues.

In its sample, this clonotype was seen a few times. The V call is TRBV4-1, the J call TRBJ2-7; unclear D gene. Germline V lookup: CDR1 MGHRA, CDR2 YSYEKL. V lost 0 bases and J lost 3, with 12 bases in between. The CDR3 contains 15 residues. The CDR3 loop is CASSQDPHGDYEQYV. CDR3 coding DNA: TGCGCCAGCAGCCAAGATCCCCACGGAGACTACGAGCAGTACGTC.

This clonotype was counted ten times or more. The V and J genes are TRBV7-8 and TRBJ2-1, with 9 bases fitting TRBD2. V shed 1 base, J shed 9 bases, and the junction held 7 bases outside the gene matches. The length of the CDR3 is 15 residues. CDR1 and CDR2 from the germline V gene are SGHVS and FQNEAQ. CDR3 region: CASSLVTSGGIEQFF. In DNA, the CDR3 is TGTGCCAGCAGCTTAGTAACCAGCGGGGGGATTGAGCAGTTCTTC.

This clonotype occurred many times. The chain has TRBV5-1 and TRBJ2-7, with D perhaps TRBD1 (6 bases). V shed 4 bases and J shed 3 bases, with 14 bases lying between them. CDR3 length: 14 residues. CDR1 and CDR2 from the germline V gene are SGHRS and YFSETQ. DNA of the CDR3: TGCGCCAGCAGCGTACAGGGTTTGGGCTACGAGCAGTACTTC. This codes for CASSVQGLGYEQYF. The full variable domain, completed using reference TRBV5-1 and TRBJ2-7, is KAGVTQTPRYLIKTRGQQVTLSCSPISGHRSVSWYQQTPGQGLQFLFEYFSETQRNKGNFPGRFSGRQFSNSRSEMNVSTLELGDSALYLCASSVQGLGYEQYFGPGTRLTVT.